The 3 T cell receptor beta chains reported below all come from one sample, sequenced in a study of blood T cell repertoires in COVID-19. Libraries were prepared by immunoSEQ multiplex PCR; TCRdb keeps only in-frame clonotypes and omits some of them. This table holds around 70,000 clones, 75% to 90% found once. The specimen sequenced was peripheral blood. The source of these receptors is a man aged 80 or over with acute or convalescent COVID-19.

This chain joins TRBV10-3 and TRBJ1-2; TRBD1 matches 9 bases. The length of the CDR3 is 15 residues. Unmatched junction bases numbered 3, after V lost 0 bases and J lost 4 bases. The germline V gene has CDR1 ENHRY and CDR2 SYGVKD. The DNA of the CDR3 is TGTGCCATCAGTGAGTCGACAGGGGGTTCCTATGGCTACACCTTC. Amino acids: CAISESTGGSYGYTF.

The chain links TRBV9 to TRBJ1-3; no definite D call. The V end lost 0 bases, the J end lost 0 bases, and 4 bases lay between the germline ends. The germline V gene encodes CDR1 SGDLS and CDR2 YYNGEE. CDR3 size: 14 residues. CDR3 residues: CASSVEYSGNTIYF. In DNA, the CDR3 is TGTGCCAGCAGCGTAGAATACTCTGGAAACACCATATATTTT.

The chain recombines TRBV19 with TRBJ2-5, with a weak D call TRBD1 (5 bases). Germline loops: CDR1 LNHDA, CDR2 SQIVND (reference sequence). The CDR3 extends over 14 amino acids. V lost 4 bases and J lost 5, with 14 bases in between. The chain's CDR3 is CASSTGARVETQYF. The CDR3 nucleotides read TGTGCCAGTAGTACTGGGGCCAGGGTGGAGACCCAGTACTTC.